Following are 10 T cell receptor beta chains from one sample sequenced in a study of blood T cell repertoires in COVID-19. The repertoire was sequenced with immunoSEQ multiplex PCR; TCRdb's copy has only in-frame clones and lacks some. The sample has about 240,000 clones, roughly 87% seen once; the top ten hold 7.2%. Specimen: peripheral blood. The receptors here all came from a man between 60 and 70 years old who had recovered from COVID-19.

This chain links TRBV18 with TRBJ1-4; 9 bases agree with TRBD1. Germline V CDR1 and CDR2: KGHSH, LQKENI. CDR3 length: 17 amino acids. With 0 bases clipped from V and 0 bases from J, the junction kept 2 bases outside the gene matches. DNA of the CDR3: TGTGCCAGCTCACCACCGGGACAGGGCCCAACTAATGAAAAACTGTTTTTT. It yields the protein CASSPPGQGPTNEKLFF. The variable domain in full, completed from reference TRBV18 and TRBJ1-4, reads NAGVMQNPRHLVRRRGQEARLRCSPMKGHSHVYWYRQLPEEGLKFMVYLQKENIIDESGMPKERFSAEFPKEGPSILRIQQVVRGDSAAYFCASSPPGQGPTNEKLFFGSGTQLSVL.

The chain carries TRBV27 and TRBJ2-7; D is uncertain. The V end was cut by 0 bases, the J end by 3 bases, with 3 bases between. Germline CDR1 is MNHEY and CDR2 is SMNVEV (reference sequence). This CDR3 spans 12 amino acids. In nucleotides, the CDR3 is TGTGCCAGCAGTTTATCCTACTACGAGCAGTACTTC. It yields the protein CASSLSYYEQYF.

The chain is built from TRBV6-5 and TRBJ1-1, with TRBD1 matching over 9 bases. Germline assignment: CDR1 MNHEY and CDR2 SVGAGI. Germline trimming cut 2 bases from V and 1 base from J; bases unmatched to any gene: 5. This CDR3 has 16 amino acids. Here the CDR3 DNA reads TGTGCCAGCAGTTACCGCCACAGGGGGCGGAACACTGAAGCTTTCTTT. As protein: CASSYRHRGRNTEAFF.

The V gene is TRBV19, the J gene TRBJ2-1; D unresolved. The CDR3 has 18 amino acids. Germline-derived CDR1 and CDR2 are LNHDA and SQIVND (reference sequence). The V gene lost 0 bases and the J gene lost 0 bases, with 15 bases spanning the gap. CDR3 region: CASSIEASAYSSYNEQFF. The CDR3 DNA reads as TGTGCCAGTAGTATAGAGGCGAGCGCCTATAGCTCCTACAATGAGCAGTTCTTC.

V gene TRBV30 combines with J gene TRBJ2-2, with a weak D call TRBD1 (7 bases). Germline lookup yields CDR1 GTSNPN and CDR2 SVGIG (reference sequence). The CDR3 spans 18 residues. Trimming pared 0 bases from V and 6 bases from J, leaving 23 bases between. CDR3 amino acids: CAWSVPVRGRREAGELFF. DNA for the CDR3: TGTGCCTGGAGTGTACCAGTGAGGGGGCGAAGGGAGGCCGGGGAGCTGTTTTTT.

The chain links TRBV3-1 (or the pseudogene TRBV3-2) to TRBJ2-3; D is unresolved. Trimming took 1 base from V and 5 from J, leaving 4 bases between them. The germline V gene encodes CDR1 LGHDT and CDR2 YNNKEL (reference sequence). The CDR3 spans 12 residues. CDR3 sequence reads: CASSQVRDTQYF. CDR3 nucleotides: TGTGCCAGCAGCCAAGTTAGAGATACGCAGTATTTT.

The V and J genes are TRBV7-7 and TRBJ2-7, with 7 bases fitting TRBD1. The CDR3 has 15 amino acids. V lost 3 bases to trimming and J lost 5 bases; unmatched junction nucleotides: 10. The V gene's germline CDR1 is SSHAT and CDR2 FNYEAQ (reference sequence). CDR3 in amino acids: CASSFSTGRGDEQYF. The CDR3 DNA reads TGTGCCAGCAGCTTTTCGACAGGGCGAGGGGACGAGCAGTACTTC. Variable domain in full (rest from reference TRBV7-7 and TRBJ2-7): GAGVSQSPRYKVTKRGQDVTLRCDPISSHATLYWYQQALGQGPEFLTYFNYEAQPDKSGLPSDRFSAERPEGSISTLTIQRTEQRDSAMYRCASSFSTGRGDEQYFGPGTRLTVT.

DNA for the CDR3: TGTGCCAGCAGCCTCAGGGGCGAGGACATCCATACCAATGGCTACACCTTC. Translating it yields CASSLRGEDIHTNGYTF. The chain is built from TRBV11-2 and TRBJ1-2; D possibly corresponds to TRBD1 (6 bases). The CDR3 extends over 17 amino acids. CDR1 and CDR2 from the germline V gene are SGHAT and FQNNGV. Trimming took 5 bases from V and 6 from J, leaving 25 bases between them.

The gene calls are TRBV5-6 and TRBJ1-1, with D perhaps matching TRBD1 (6 bases). The CDR3 spans 15 residues. V was clipped by 4 bases and J by 1 base, with 14 bases between them. Germline CDR1 SGHDT, CDR2 YYEEEE. The chain's CDR3 is CASSGGQIQNTEAFF. CDR3 nucleotide sequence: TGTGCCAGCAGCGGCGGACAGATACAGAACACTGAAGCTTTCTTT.

On this clone itself: The germline gene is not matched at one end of the junction; a read error may be the cause. The chain employs TRBV5-1 and TRBJ1-3, with 8 bases matching TRBD1. The germline V gene has CDR1 SGHRS and CDR2 YFSETQ. The CDR3 is made up of 16 amino acids. This chain's CDR3 is CTSSTARTGTGNTIYF. The CDR3, as DNA: TGCACCAGCAGCACCGCACGGACAGGGACTGGAAACACCATATATTTT.